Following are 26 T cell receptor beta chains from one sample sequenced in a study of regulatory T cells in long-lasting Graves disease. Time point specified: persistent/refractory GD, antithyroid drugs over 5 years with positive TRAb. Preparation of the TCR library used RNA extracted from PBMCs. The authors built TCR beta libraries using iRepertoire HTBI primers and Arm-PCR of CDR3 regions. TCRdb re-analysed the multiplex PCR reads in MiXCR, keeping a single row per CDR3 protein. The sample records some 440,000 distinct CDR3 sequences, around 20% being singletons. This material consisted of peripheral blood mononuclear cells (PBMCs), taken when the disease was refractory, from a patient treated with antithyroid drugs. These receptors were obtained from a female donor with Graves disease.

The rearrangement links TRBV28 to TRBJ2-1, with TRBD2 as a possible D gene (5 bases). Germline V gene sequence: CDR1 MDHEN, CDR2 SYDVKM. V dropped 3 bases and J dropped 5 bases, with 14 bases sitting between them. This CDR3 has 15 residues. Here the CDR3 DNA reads TGTGCCAGCAGTTTGCTCCTGGGGAGAAACAATGAGCAGTTCTTC. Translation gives CASSLLLGRNNEQFF.

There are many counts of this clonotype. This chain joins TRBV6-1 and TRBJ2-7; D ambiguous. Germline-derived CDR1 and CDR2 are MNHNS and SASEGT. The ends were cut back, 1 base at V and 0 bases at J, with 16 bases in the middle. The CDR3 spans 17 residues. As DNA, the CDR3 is TGTGCCAGCAGTGAAGGATTCCGACACCTAACCTCCTACGAGCAGTACTTC. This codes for CASSEGFRHLTSYEQYF.

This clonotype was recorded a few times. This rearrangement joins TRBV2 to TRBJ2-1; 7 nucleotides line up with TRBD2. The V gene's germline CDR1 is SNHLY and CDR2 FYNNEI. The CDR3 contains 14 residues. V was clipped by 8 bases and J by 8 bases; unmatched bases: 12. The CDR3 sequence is CASPNSGMVDEQFF. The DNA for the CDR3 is TGTGCCAGCCCAAACAGCGGGATGGTTGATGAGCAGTTCTTC.

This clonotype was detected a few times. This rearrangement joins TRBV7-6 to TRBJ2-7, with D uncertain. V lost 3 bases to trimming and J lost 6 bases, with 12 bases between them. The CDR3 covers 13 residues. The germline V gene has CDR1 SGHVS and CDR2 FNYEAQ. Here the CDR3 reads CASSFQSGLEQYF. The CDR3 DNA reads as TGTGCCAGCAGCTTTCAATCGGGTCTCGAGCAGTACTTC.

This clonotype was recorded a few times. DNA for the CDR3: TGCAGTGCTAGAGATCTCTACAGGGGATCCTATAATTCACCCCTCCACTTT. Protein: CSARDLYRGSYNSPLHF. The chain carries TRBV20-1 and TRBJ1-6; 7 nucleotides match TRBD1. CDR1 DFQATT and CDR2 SNEGSKA come from the germline V gene (reference sequence). CDR3 length: 17 residues. The trim removed 0 bases at V and 1 base at J, leaving 6 bases unmatched.

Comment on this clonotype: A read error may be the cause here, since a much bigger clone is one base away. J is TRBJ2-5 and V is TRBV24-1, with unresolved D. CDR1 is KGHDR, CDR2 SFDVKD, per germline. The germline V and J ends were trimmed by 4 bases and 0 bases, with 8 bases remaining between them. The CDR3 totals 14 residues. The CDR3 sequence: CATSDSDDQETQYF. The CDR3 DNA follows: TGTGCCACCAGTGACTCCGACGACCAAGAGACCCAGTACTTC.

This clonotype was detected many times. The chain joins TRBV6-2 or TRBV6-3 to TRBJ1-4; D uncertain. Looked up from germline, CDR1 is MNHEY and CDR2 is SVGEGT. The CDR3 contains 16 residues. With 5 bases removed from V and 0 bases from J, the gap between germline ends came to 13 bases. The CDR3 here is CASSEWTYPTNEKLFF. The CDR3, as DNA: TGTGCCAGCAGTGAATGGACCTACCCAACTAATGAAAAACTGTTTTTT.

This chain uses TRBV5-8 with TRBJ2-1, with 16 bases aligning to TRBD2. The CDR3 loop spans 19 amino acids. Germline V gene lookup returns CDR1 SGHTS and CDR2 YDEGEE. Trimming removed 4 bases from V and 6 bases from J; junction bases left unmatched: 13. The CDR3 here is CASSEWGLAGGPWGNEQFF. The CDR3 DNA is TGTGCCAGCAGCGAATGGGGACTAGCGGGAGGGCCCTGGGGCAATGAGCAGTTCTTC.

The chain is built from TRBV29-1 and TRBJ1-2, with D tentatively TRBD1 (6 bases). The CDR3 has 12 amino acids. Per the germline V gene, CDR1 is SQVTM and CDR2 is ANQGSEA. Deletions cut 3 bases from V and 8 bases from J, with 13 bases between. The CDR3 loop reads CSVDRWRGGYTF. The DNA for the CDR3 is TGCAGCGTTGATAGGTGGAGGGGGGGCTACACCTTC.

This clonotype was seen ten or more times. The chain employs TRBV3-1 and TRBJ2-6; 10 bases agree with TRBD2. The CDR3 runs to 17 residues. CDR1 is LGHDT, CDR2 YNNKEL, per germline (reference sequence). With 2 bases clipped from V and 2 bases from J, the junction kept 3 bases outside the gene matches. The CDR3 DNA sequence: TGTGCCAGCAGCCAACGGCTAGCGGGAGCTGGGGCCAACGTCCTGACTTTC. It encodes CASSQRLAGAGANVLTF.

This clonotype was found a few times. Here the CDR3 DNA reads TGTGCCAGCAGCCGGGACAGCCAAGCTTTCTTT. This translates into CASSRDSQAFF. The gene calls are TRBV7-9 and TRBJ1-1, with 7 bases matching TRBD1. The J segment lost 9 bases and the V segment lost 5 bases, leaving 3 bases of the junction unmatched. CDR1 and CDR2 (germline): SEHNR, FQNEAQ (reference sequence). This CDR3 has 11 residues.

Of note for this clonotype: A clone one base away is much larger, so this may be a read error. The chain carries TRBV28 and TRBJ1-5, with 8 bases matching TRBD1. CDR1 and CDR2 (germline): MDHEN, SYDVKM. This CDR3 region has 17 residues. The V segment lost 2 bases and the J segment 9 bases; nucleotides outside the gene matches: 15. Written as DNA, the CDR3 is TGTGCCAGCAGTTTAACGCGGACAGGGAATTCTTTATGGCCCCAGCATTTT. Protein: CASSLTRTGNSLWPQHF.

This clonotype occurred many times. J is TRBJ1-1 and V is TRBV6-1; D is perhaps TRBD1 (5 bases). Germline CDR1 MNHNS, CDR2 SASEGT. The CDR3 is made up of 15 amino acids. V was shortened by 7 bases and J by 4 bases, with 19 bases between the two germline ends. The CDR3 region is CASIQEVRASTEAFF. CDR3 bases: TGTGCCAGCATACAGGAGGTGCGGGCAAGCACTGAAGCTTTCTTT.

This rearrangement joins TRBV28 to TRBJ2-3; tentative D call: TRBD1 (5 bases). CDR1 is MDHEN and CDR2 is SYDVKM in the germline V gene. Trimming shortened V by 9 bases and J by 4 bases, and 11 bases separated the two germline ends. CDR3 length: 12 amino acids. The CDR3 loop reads CARSPGPDTQYF. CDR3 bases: TGTGCCAGATCCCCAGGGCCAGATACGCAGTATTTT.

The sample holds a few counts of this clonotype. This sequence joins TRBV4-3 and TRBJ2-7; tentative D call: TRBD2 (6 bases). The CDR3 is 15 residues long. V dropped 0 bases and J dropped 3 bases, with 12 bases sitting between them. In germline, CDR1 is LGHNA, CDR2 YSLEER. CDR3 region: CASSQDYGGNYEQYF. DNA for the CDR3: TGCGCCAGCAGCCAAGATTATGGCGGGAACTACGAGCAGTACTTC.

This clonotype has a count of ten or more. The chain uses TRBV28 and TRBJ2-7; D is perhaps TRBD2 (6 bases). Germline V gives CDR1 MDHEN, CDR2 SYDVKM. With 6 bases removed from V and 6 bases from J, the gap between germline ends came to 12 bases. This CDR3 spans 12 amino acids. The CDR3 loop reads CASSQAGGEQYF. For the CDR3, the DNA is TGTGCCAGCAGCCAGGCCGGGGGCGAGCAGTACTTC.

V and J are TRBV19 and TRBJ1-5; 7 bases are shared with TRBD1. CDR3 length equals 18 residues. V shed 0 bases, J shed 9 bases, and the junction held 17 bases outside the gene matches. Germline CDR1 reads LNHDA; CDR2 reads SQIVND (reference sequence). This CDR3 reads CASSIDLLTGTYLWPQHF. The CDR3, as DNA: TGTGCCAGTAGTATAGATCTATTGACAGGGACGTATTTATGGCCCCAGCATTTT.

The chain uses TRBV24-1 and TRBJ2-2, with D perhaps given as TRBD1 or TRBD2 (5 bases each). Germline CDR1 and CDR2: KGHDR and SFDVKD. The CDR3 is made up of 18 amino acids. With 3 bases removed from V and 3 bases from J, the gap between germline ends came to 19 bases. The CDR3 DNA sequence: TGTGCCACCAGTGATCCCCCGGGGTCCGGGGCGGACACCGGGGAGCTGTTTTTT. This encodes CATSDPPGSGADTGELFF.

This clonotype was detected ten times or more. The CDR3 nucleotides are TGTGCCAGCAGTTCGCCGGTGAGGGGGCAGGAGGAGAGAAAACTGTTTTTT. This codes for CASSSPVRGQEERKLFF. J is TRBJ1-4 and V is TRBV27, with 7 bases identical to TRBD1. The V gene end was trimmed by 4 bases and the J gene end by 10 bases; junction bases not matched to a gene: 18. The CDR3 is made up of 17 amino acids. Germline assignment: CDR1 MNHEY and CDR2 SMNVEV (reference sequence).

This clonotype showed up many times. DNA of the CDR3: TGTGCCACCAGCCTACCGGGGGTGCCCAAAAACATTCAGTACTTC. Translation gives CATSLPGVPKNIQYF. This sequence joins TRBV15 and TRBJ2-4; maybe TRBD2 (6 bases). The V gene lost 5 bases and the J gene lost 2 bases, with 13 bases spanning the gap. The length of the CDR3 is 15 residues. The V gene's germline CDR1 is LNHNV and CDR2 YYDKDF (reference sequence).

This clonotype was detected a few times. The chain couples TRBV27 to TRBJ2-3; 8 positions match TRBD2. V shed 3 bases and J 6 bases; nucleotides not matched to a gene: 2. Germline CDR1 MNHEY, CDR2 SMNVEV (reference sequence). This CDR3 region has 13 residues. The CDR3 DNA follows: TGTGCCAGCAGTTTCCGGGAGGGCGATACGCAGTATTTT. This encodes CASSFREGDTQYF.

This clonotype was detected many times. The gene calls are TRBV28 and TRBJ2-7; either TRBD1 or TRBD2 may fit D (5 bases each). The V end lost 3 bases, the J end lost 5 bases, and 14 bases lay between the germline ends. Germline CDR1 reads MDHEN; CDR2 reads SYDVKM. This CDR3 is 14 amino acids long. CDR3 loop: CASSLGEVVHEQYF. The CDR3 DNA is TGTGCCAGCAGTTTGGGGGAAGTTGTGCACGAGCAGTACTTC.

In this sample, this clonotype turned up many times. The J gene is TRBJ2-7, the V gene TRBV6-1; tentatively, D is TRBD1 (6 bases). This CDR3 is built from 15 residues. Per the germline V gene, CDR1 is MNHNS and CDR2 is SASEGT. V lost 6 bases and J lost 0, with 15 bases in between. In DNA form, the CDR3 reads TGTGCCAGCAGCTATCGACAGGATCCCTCCTACGAGCAGTACTTC. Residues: CASSYRQDPSYEQYF.

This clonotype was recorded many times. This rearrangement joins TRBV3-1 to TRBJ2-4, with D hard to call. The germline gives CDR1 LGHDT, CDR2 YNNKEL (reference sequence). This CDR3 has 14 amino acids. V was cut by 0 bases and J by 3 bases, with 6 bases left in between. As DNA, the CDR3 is TGTGCCAGCAGCCAAGACTACCGCAAAAACATTCAGTACTTC. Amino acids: CASSQDYRKNIQYF. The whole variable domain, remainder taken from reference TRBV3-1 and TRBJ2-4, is DTAVSQTPKYLVTQMGNDKSIKCEQNLGHDTMYWYKQDSKKFLKIMFSYNNKELIINETVPNRFSPKSPDKAHLNLHINSLELGDSAVYFCASSQDYRKNIQYFGAGTRLSVL.

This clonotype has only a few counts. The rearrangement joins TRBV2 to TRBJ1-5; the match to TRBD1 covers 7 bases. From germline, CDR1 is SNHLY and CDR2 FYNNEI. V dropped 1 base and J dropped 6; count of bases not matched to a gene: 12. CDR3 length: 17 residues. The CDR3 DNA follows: TGTGCCAGCAGTGAAGGAGGGCTCGGAGGGGGCGGTCAGCCCCAGCATTTT. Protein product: CASSEGGLGGGGQPQHF.

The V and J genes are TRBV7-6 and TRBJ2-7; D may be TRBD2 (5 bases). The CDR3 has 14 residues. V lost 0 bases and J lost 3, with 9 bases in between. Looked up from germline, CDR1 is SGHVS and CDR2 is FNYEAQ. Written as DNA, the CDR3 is TGTGCCAGCAGCTTAGCTCTTCGGGGCTACGAGCAGTACTTC. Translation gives CASSLALRGYEQYF.